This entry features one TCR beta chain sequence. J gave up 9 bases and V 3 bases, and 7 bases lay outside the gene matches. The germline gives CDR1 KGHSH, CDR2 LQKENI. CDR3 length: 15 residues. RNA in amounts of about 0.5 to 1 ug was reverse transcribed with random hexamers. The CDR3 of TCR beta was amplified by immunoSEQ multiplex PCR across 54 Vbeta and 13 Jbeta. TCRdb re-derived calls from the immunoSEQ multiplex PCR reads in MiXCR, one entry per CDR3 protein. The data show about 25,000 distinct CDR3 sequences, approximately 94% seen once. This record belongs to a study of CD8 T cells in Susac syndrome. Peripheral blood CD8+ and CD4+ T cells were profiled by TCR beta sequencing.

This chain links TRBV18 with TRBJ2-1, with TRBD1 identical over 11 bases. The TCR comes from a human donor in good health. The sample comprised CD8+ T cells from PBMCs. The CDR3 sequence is CASSPPGQGELEQFF. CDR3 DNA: TGTGCCAGCTCACCGCCGGGACAGGGGGAACTTGAGCAGTTCTTC.